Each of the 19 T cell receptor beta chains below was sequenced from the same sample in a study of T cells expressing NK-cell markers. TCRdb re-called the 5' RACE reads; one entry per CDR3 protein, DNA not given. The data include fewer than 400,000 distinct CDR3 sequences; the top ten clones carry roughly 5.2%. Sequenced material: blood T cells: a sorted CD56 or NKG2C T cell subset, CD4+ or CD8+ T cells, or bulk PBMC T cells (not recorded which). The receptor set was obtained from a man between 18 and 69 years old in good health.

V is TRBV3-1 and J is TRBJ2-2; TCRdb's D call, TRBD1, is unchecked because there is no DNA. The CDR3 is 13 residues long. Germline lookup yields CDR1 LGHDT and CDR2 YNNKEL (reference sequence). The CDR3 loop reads CASSGARGGELFF.

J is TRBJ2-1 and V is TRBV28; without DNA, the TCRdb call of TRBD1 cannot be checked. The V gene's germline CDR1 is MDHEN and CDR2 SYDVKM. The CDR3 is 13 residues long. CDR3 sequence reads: CASGRGRRYEQFF.

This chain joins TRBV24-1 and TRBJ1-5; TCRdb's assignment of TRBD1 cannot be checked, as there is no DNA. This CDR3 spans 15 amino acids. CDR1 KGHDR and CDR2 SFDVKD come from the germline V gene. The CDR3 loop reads CATSDSRQGNQPQHF.

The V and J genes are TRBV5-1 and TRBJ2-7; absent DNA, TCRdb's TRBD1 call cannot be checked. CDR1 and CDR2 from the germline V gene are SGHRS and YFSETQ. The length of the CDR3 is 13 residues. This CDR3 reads CASQGTVSYEQYF.

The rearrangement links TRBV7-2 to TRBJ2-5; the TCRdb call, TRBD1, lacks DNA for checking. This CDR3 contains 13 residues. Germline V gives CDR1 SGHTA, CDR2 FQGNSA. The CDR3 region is CASSGGAWETQYF.

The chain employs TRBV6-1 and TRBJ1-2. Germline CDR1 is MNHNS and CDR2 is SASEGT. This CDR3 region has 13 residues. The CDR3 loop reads CASSQSGFYGYTF.

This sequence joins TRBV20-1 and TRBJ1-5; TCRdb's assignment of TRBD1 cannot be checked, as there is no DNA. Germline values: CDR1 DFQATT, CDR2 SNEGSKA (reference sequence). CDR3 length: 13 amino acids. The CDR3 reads CSATEGDTPLQHF.

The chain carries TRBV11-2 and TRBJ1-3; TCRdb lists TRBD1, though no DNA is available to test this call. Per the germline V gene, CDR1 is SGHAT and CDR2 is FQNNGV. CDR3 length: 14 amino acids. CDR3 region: CASSLPGAGNTIYF.

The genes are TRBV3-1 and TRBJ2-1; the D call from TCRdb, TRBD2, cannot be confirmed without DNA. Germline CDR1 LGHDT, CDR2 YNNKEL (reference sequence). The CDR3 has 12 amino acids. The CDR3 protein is CASSQARGKEFF.

CDR3 protein: CASRFSTSYGYTF. The V and J genes are TRBV6-1 and TRBJ1-2. CDR3 length: 13 amino acids. CDR1 is MNHNS, CDR2 SASEGT, per germline.

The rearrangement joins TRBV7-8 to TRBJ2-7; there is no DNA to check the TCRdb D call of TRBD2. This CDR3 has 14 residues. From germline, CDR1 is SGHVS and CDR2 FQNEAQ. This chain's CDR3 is CASTRLAGPYEQYF.

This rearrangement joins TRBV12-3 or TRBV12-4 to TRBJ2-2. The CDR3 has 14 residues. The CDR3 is CASSPDFNTGELFF.

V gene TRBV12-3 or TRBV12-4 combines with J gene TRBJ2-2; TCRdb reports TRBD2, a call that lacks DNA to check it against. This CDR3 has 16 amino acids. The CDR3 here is CASSPAGGRFTGELFF.

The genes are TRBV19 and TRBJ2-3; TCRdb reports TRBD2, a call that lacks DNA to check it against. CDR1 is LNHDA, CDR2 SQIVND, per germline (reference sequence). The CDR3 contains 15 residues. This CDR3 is CASSVQRRGTDTQYF.

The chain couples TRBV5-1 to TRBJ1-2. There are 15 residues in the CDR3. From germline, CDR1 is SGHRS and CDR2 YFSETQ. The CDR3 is CASSLRPKENYGYTF. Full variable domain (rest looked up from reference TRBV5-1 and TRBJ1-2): KAGVTQTPRYLIKTRGQQVTLSCSPISGHRSVSWYQQTPGQGLQFLFEYFSETQRNKGNFPGRFSGRQFSNSRSEMNVSTLELGDSALYLCASSLRPKENYGYTFGSGTRLTVV.

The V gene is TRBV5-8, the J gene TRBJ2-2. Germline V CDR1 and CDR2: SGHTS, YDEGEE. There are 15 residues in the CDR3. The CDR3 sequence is CASSLTRPNTGELFF.

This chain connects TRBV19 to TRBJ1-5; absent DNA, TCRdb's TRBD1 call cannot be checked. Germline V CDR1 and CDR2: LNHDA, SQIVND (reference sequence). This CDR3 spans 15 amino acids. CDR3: CASSTNGGGGQPQHF.

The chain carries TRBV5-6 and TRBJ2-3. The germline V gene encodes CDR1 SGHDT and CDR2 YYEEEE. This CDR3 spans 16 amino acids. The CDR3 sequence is CASSRKPISITDTQYF.

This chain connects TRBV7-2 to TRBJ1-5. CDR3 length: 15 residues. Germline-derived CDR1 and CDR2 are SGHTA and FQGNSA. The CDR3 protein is CASSPRMVNNQPQHF.